This is a list of T cell receptor beta chains from one sample in a study of blood T cell repertoires in COVID-19. The protocol was immunoSEQ multiplex PCR, while the TCRdb copy is restricted to in-frame clones and leaves out a portion. The sample holds fewer than 500,000 clones, around 88% seen once. Sequenced material: peripheral blood. These receptors originate from a woman aged 25 to 45 with acute or convalescent COVID-19. The conserved cysteine and the conserved F or W are not part of the CDR3 here. Fields, in order: D gene, J gene, V gene, CDR3 length, CDR3 protein. A D gene is named only where the DNA matches it firmly.

d_gene: TRBD1; j_gene: TRBJ2-2; v_gene: TRBV5-6; len: 14; CDR3aa: ASSQSDRGVTGELF
d_gene: NA; j_gene: TRBJ1-4; v_gene: TRBV27; len: 10; CDR3aa: ASSYPAIFFV
d_gene: TRBD2; j_gene: TRBJ2-1; v_gene: TRBV5-1; len: 16; CDR3aa: ASSLAASGGRPYNEQF
d_gene: NA; j_gene: TRBJ2-7; v_gene: TRBV2; len: 10; CDR3aa: ASSDPPREQY
d_gene: TRBD2; j_gene: TRBJ2-1; v_gene: TRBV3-1/TRBV3-2; len: 14; CDR3aa: ASSQPSGGAYNEQF
d_gene: NA; j_gene: TRBJ1-1; v_gene: TRBV11-2; len: 12; CDR3aa: ASRQTGTGTEAF
d_gene: NA; j_gene: TRBJ1-4; v_gene: TRBV28; len: 12; CDR3aa: ASSLYRDSEKLF
d_gene: TRBD1; j_gene: TRBJ1-1; v_gene: TRBV12-5; len: 19; CDR3aa: ASGYIQKQGAKKEVNTEAF
d_gene: NA; j_gene: TRBJ2-7; v_gene: TRBV7-7; len: 13; CDR3aa: ASSRGRGFSYEQY
d_gene: NA; j_gene: TRBJ2-2; v_gene: TRBV2; len: 12; CDR3aa: ASRRGSRPGELF
d_gene: NA; j_gene: TRBJ2-2; v_gene: TRBV3-1/TRBV3-2; len: 10; CDR3aa: ASSPKTGELF
d_gene: TRBD2; j_gene: TRBJ2-2; v_gene: TRBV5-1; len: 17; CDR3aa: ASGTKRGARHPDTGELF
d_gene: NA; j_gene: TRBJ1-2; v_gene: TRBV15; len: 10; CDR3aa: ATSRDSYGYT
d_gene: NA; j_gene: TRBJ1-1; v_gene: TRBV5-1; len: 11; CDR3aa: ASSPGGTTEAF